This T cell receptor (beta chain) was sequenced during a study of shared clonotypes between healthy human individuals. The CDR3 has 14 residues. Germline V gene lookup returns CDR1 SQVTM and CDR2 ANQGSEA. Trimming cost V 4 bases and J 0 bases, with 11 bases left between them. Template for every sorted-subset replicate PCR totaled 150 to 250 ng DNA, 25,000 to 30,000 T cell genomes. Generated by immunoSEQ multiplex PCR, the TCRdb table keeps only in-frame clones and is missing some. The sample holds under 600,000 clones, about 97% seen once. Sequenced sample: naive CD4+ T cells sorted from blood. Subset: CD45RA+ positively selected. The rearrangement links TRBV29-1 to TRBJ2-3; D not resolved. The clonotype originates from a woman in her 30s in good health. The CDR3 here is CSVGSSQSTDTQYF. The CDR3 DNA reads TGCAGCGTTGGGAGCTCCCAAAGCACAGATACGCAGTATTTT.